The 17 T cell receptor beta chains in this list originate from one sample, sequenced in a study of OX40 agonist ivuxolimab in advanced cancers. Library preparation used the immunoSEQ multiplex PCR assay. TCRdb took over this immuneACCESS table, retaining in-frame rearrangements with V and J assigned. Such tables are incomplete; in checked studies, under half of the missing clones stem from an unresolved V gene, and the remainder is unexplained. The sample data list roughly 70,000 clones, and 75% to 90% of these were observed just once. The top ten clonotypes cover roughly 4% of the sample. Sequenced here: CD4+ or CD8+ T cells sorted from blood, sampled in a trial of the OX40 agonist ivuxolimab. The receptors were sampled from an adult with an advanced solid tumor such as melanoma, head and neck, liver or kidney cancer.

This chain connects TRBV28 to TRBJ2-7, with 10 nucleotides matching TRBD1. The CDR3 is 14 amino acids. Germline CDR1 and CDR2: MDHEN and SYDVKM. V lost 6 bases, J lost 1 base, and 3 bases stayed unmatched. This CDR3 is CASRRTGGSYEQYF. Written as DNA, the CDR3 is TGTGCCAGCAGGAGGACAGGGGGATCCTACGAGCAGTACTTC.

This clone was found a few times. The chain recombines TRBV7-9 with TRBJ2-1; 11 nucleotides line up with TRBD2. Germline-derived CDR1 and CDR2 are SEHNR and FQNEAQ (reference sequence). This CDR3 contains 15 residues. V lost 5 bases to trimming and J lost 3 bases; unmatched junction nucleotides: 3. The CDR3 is CASSLGLAVYNEQFF. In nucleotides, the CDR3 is TGTGCCAGCAGCCTGGGACTAGCGGTCTACAATGAGCAGTTCTTC.

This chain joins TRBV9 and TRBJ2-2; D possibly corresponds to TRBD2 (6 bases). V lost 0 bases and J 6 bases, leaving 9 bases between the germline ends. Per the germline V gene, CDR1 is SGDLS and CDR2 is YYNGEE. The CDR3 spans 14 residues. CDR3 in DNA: TGTGCCAGCAGCGTAGTGGGGGGAGCCGGGGAGCTGTTTTTT. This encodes CASSVVGGAGELFF. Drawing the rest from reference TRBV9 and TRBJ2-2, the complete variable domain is DSGVTQTPKHLITATGQRVTLRCSPRSGDLSVYWYQQSLDQGLQFLIQYYNGEERAKGNILERFSAQQFPDLHSELNLSSLELGDSALYFCASSVVGGAGELFFGEGSRLTVL.

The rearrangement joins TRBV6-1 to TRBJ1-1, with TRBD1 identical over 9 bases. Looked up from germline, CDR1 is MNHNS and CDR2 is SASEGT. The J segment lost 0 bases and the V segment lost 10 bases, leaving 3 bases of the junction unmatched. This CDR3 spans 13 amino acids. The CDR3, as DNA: TGTGCCACTCGGGACAGGGTGAACACTGAAGCTTTCTTT. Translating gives CATRDRVNTEAFF.

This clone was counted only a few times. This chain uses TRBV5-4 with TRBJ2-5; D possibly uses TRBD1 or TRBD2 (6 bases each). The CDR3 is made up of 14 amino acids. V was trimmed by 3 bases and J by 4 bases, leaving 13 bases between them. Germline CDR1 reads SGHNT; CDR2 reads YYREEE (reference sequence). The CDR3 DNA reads TGTGCCAGCAGCTCCCCTAGGGGGGCAGAGACCCAGTACTTC. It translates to CASSSPRGAETQYF.

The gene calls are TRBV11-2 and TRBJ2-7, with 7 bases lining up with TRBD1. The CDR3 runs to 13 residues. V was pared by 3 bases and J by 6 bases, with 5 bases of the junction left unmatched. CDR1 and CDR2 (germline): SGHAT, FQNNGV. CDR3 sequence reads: CASSFNRGPEQYF. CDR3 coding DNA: TGTGCCAGCAGCTTCAACAGGGGACCCGAGCAGTACTTC.

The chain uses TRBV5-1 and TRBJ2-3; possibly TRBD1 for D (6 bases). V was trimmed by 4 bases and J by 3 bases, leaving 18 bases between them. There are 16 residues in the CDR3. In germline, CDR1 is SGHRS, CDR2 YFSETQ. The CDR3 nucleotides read TGCGCCAGCAGCATGACACAGGGTTTGGGTACAGATACGCAGTATTTT. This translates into CASSMTQGLGTDTQYF.

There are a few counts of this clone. The CDR3 here is CASSPDGVQPQHF. The CDR3 region has the DNA TGTGCCAGCAGCCCAGACGGGGTGCAGCCCCAGCATTTT. The V call is TRBV7-9, the J call TRBJ1-5; no clear D. CDR1 SEHNR and CDR2 FQNEAQ come from the germline V gene (reference sequence). Trimming cost V 5 bases and J 7 bases, with 12 bases left between them. The CDR3 extends over 13 amino acids. Full variable domain (outside the CDR3, taken from reference TRBV7-9 and TRBJ1-5): DTGVSQNPRHKITKRGQNVTFRCDPISEHNRLYWYRQTLGQGPEFLTYFQNEAQLEKSRLLSDRFSAERPKGSFSTLEIQRTEQGDSAMYLCASSPDGVQPQHFGDGTRLSIL.

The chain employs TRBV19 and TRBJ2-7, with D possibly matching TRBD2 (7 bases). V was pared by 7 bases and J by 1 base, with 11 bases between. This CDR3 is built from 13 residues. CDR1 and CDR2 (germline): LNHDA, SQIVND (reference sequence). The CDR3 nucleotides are TGTGCCAGTAATGGGGGGGCGTCCTACGAGCAGTACTTC. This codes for CASNGGASYEQYF.

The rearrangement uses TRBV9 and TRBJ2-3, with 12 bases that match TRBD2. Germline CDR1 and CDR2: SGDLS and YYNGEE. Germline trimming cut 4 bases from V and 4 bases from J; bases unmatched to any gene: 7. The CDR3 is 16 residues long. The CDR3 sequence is CASSPLTSGRSDTQYF. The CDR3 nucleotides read TGTGCCAGCAGCCCCCTGACTAGCGGGAGATCAGATACGCAGTATTTT. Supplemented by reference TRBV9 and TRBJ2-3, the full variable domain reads DSGVTQTPKHLITATGQRVTLRCSPRSGDLSVYWYQQSLDQGLQFLIQYYNGEERAKGNILERFSAQQFPDLHSELNLSSLELGDSALYFCASSPLTSGRSDTQYFGPGTRLTVL.

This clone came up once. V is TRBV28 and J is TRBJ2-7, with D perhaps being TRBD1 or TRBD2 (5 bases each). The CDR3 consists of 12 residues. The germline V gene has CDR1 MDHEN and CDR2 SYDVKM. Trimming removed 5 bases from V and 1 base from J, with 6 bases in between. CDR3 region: CASSGGSYEQYF. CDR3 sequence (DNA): TGTGCCAGCAGTGGGGGATCCTACGAGCAGTACTTC.

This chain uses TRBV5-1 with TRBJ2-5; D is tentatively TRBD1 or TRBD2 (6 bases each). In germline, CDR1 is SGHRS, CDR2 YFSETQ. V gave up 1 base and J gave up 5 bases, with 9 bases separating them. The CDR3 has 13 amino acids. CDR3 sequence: CASSLMGGETQYF. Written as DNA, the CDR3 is TGCGCCAGCAGCTTGATGGGGGGCGAGACCCAGTACTTC.

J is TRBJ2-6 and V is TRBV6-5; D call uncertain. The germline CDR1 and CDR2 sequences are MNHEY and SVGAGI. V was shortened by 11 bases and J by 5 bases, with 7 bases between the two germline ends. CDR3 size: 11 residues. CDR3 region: CASGRANVLTF. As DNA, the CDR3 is TGTGCCTCTGGCAGGGCCAACGTCCTGACTTTC.

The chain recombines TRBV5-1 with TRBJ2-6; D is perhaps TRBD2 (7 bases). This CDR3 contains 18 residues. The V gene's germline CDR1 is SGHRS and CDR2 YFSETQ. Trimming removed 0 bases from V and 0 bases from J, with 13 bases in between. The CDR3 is CASSLVGGGPSGANVLTF. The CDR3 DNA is TGCGCCAGCAGCTTGGTAGGGGGGGGCCCCTCTGGGGCCAACGTCCTGACTTTC.

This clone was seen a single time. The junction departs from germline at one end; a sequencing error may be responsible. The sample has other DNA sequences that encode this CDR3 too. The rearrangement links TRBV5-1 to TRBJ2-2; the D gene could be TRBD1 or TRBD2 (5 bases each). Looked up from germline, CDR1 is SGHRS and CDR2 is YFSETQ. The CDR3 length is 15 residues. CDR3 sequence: CASSLGRENTGELFF. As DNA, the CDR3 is TGCGCCAGCAGCTTGGGCAGGGAGAACACCGGAGAGCTGTTTTTT.

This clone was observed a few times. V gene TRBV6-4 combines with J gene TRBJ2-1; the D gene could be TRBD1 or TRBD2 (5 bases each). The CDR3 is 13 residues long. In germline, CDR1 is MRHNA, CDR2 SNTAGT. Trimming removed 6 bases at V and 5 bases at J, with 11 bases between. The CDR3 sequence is CASRPGTNNEQFF. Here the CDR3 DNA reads TGTGCCAGCAGACCCGGGACGAACAATGAGCAGTTCTTC.

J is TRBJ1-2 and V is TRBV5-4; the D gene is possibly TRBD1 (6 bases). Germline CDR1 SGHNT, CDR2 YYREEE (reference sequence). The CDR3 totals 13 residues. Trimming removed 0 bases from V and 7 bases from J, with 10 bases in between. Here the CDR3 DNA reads TGTGCCAGCAGCTTGGTGGGGGCTGGTGGCTACACCTTC. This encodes CASSLVGAGGYTF.